This T cell receptor beta chain is from a study of shared clonotypes between healthy human individuals. The protocol was immunoSEQ multiplex PCR, while the TCRdb copy is restricted to in-frame clones and leaves out a portion. The sample has some 2 million clones; 90% to 95% are singletons. About this clone itself: Its antigen is still unknown.

V gave up 2 bases and J gave up 6 bases; unmatched junction bases: 17. Germline CDR1 SGHRS, CDR2 YFSETQ. The CDR3 consists of 19 residues. Regarding the study as a whole: With few donors, the genetic and exposure-history diversity represented was limited.

The chain recombines TRBV5-1 with TRBJ2-7; 13 positions match TRBD2. The sequenced sample was naive CD4+ T cells sorted from blood. Subset specified: CD45RA+ positively selected. The source is a man between 18 and 29 years old in good health. CDR3 DNA: TGCGCCAGCAGCTTCTCGGGACTAGCGGGGATGGGGCGCGCGGGCGAGCAGTACTTC. It specifies CASSFSGLAGMGRAGEQYF.